Presented here are 3 T cell receptor beta chains from one specimen sequenced in a study of T cells after somatic rescue of genetic block. The table came from immunoSEQ multiplex PCR; TCRdb's copy has only in-frame clones and leaves some out. The data hold about 67,000 clones, with about 91% observed a single time. Sequencing was done on a sample of peripheral blood mononuclear cells (PBMCs). The receptors originated from a man aged 40-55 years.

The J gene is TRBJ2-3, the V gene TRBV6-5, with D maybe TRBD1 (6 bases). Germline CDR1 is MNHEY and CDR2 is SVGAGI. V was shortened by 5 bases and J by 0 bases, with 12 bases between the two germline ends. CDR3 size: 15 residues. The CDR3 here is CASSRRTASTDTQYF. For the CDR3, the DNA is TGTGCCAGCAGTCGCCGGACAGCTAGCACAGATACGCAGTATTTT.

The chain joins TRBV5-4 to TRBJ1-6, with D tentatively TRBD1 (5 bases). Germline V gene lookup returns CDR1 SGHNT and CDR2 YYREEE (reference sequence). V lost 4 bases, J lost 9 bases, and 14 bases lay in between. This CDR3 spans 14 amino acids. The CDR3 protein is CASSQQGSSSPLHF. DNA of the CDR3: TGTGCCAGCAGCCAGCAGGGTTCCAGTTCACCCCTCCACTTT.

The chain has TRBV14 and TRBJ2-7; D is unclear. Trimming stripped 4 bases from V and 1 base from J, with 2 bases between. The germline V gene has CDR1 SGHDN and CDR2 FVKESK. This CDR3 spans 11 amino acids. CDR3 amino acids: CASSRSYEQYF. CDR3 DNA: TGTGCCAGCAGCCGGTCCTACGAGCAGTACTTC.